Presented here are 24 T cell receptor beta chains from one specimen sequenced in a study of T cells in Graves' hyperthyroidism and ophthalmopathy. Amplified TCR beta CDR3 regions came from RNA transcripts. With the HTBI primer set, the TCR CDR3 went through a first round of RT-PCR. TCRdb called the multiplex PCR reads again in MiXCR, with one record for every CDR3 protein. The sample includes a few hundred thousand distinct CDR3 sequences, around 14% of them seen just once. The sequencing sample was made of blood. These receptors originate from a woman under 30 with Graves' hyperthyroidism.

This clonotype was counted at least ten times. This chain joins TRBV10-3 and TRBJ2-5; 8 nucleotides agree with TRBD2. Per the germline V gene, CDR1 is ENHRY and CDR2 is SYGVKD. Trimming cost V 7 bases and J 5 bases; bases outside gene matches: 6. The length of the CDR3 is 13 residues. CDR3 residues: CAITAGVEETQYF. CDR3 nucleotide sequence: TGTGCCATCACAGCGGGAGTGGAGGAGACCCAGTACTTC.

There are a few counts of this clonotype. The DNA for the CDR3 is TGTGCCAGCAGCTTACGGGGGACCCATGGCGATGAGCAGTTCTTC. Amino acids: CASSLRGTHGDEQFF. This chain joins TRBV7-2 and TRBJ2-1, with D possibly matching TRBD2 (6 bases). From germline, CDR1 is SGHTA and CDR2 FQGNSA. The CDR3 extends over 15 amino acids. V lost 2 bases and J 8 bases, leaving 16 bases between the germline ends.

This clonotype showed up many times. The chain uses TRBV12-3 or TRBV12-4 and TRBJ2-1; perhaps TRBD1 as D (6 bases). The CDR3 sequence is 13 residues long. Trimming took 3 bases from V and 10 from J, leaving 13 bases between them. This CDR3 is CASSFGETGEQFF. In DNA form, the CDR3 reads TGTGCCAGCAGTTTCGGGGAGACAGGCGAGCAGTTCTTC.

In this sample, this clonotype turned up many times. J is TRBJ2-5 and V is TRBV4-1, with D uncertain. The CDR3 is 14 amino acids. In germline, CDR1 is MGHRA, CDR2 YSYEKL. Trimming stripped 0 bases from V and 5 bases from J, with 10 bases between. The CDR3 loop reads CASSQDPGWETQYF. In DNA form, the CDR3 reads TGCGCCAGCAGCCAAGACCCGGGCTGGGAGACCCAGTACTTC.

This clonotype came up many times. The CDR3 loop reads CASGGGVEQYF. Here the CDR3 DNA reads TGTGCCTCAGGGGGAGGGGTCGAGCAGTACTTC. The chain recombines TRBV6-1 with TRBJ2-7, with D perhaps given as TRBD1 or TRBD2 (7 bases each). Germline CDR1 MNHNS, CDR2 SASEGT. V was cut by 11 bases and J by 6 bases, with 14 bases left in between. This CDR3 has 11 amino acids.

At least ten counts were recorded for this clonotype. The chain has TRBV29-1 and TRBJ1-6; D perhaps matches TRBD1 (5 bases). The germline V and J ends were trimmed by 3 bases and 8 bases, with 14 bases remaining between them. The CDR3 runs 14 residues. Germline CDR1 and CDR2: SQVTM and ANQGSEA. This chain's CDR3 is CSVDREGWYSPLHF. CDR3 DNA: TGCAGCGTTGATCGAGAGGGGTGGTATTCACCCCTCCACTTT.

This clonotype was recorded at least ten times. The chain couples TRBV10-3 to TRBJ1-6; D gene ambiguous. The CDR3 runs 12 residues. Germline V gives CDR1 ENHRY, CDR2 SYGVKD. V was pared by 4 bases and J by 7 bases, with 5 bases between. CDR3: CAISAVNSPLHF. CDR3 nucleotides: TGTGCCATCAGTGCTGTCAATTCACCCCTCCACTTT.

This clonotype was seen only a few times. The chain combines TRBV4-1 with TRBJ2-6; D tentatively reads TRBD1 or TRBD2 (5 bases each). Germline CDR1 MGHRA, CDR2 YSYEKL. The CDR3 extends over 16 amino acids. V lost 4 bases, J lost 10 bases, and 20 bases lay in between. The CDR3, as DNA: TGCGCCAGCAGCCGACATGACAGCGGAGCCCCAAACGTCCTGACTTTC. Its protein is CASSRHDSGAPNVLTF.

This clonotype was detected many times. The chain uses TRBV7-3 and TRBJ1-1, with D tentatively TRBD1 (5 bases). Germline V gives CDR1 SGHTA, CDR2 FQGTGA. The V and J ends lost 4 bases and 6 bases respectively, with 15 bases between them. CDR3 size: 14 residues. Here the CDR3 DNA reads TGTGCCAGCAGCTCTAGGGACCTAACTTCTGAAGCTTTCTTT. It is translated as CASSSRDLTSEAFF.

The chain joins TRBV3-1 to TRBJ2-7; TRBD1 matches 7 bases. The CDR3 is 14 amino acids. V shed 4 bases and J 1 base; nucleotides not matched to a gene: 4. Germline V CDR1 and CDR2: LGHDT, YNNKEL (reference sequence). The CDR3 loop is CASSPGDRSYEQYF. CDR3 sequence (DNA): TGTGCCAGCAGCCCCGGGGACAGATCCTACGAGCAGTACTTC.

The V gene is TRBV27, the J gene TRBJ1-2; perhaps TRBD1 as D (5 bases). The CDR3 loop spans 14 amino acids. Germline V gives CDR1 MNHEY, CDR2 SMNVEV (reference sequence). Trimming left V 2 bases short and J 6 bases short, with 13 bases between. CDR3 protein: CASSLNGASHGYTF. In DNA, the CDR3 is TGTGCCAGCAGTTTAAATGGGGCCAGCCATGGCTACACCTTC.

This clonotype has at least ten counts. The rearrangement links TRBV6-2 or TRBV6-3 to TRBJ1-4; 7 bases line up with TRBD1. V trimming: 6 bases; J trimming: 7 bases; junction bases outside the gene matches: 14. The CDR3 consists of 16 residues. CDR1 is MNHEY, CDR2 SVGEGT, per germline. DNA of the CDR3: TGTGCCAGCAGACAAATCTCCTCAGGGGGGAGTGAAAAACTGTTTTTT. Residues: CASRQISSGGSEKLFF.

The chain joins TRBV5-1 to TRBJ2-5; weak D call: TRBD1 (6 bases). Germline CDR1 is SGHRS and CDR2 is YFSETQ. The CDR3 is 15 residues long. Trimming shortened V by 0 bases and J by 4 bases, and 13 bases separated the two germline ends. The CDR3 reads CASSLGGRGGETQYF. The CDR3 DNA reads TGCGCCAGCAGCTTGGGGGGCAGGGGCGGAGAGACCCAGTACTTC. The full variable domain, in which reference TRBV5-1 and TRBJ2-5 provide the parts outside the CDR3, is KAGVTQTPRYLIKTRGQQVTLSCSPISGHRSVSWYQQTPGQGLQFLFEYFSETQRNKGNFPGRFSGRQFSNSRSEMNVSTLELGDSALYLCASSLGGRGGETQYFGPGTRLLVL.

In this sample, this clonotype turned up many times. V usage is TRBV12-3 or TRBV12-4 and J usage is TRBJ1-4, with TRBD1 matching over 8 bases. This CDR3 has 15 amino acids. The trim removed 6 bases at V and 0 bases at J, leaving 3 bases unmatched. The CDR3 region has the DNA TGTGCCAGCAGACGGGGACAGGCAACTAATGAAAAACTGTTTTTT. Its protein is CASRRGQATNEKLFF.

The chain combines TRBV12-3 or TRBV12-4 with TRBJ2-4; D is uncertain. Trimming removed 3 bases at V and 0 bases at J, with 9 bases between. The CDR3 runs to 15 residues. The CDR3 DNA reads TGTGCCAGCAGTTTCGCCGGATTAGCCAAAAACATTCAGTACTTC. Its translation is CASSFAGLAKNIQYF.

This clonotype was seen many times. The CDR3 region has the DNA TGTGCCAGCAGACCAACTAGCGGGGGGTCCTACAATGAGCAGTTCTTC. Protein product: CASRPTSGGSYNEQFF. The chain links TRBV2 to TRBJ2-1; 12 positions agree with TRBD2. The CDR3 length is 16 residues. Germline V lookup: CDR1 SNHLY, CDR2 FYNNEI. V shed 6 bases and J 1 base; nucleotides not matched to a gene: 4.

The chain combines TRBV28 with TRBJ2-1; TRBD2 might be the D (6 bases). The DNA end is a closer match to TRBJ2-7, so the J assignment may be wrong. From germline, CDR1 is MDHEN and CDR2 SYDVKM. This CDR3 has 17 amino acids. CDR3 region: CASILRGYGGSYNEQYF. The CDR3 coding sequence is TGTGCCAGCATCTTAAGAGGGTACGGAGGGTCCTACAATGAGCAGTACTTC.

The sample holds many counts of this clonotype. This CDR3 reads CSAGGGGRDTQYF. The CDR3 nucleotides read TGCAGTGCAGGGGGGGGCGGACGAGATACGCAGTATTTT. This rearrangement joins TRBV20-1 to TRBJ2-3; possibly TRBD2 for D (7 bases). CDR3 size: 13 residues. Germline CDR1 DFQATT, CDR2 SNEGSKA (reference sequence). Between the trimmed V and J ends, which lost 6 bases and 5 bases, there was a span of 15 bases.

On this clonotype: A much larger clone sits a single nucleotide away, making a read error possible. CDR3 nucleotide sequence: TGTGCCAGCAGTTTTGGGGGGAACTACGATGAGCAGTTCTTC. Protein product: CASSFGGNYDEQFF. This sequence joins TRBV12-3 or TRBV12-4 and TRBJ2-1; possible D gene TRBD2, 6 bases. The CDR3 contains 14 residues.

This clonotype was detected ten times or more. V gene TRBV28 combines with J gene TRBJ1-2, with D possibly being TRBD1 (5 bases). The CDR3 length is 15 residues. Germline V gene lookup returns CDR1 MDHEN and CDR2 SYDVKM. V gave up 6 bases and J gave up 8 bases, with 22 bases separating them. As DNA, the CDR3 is TGTGCCAGCAGCCGACCCCCCAGTCAGGGTAGCGGCTACACCTTC. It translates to CASSRPPSQGSGYTF.

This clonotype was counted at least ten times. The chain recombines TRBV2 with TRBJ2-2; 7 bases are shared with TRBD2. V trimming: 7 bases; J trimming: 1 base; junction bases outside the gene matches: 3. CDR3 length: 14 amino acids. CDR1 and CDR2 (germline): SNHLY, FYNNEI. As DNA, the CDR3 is TGTGCCAGCAAAGGGACTATGAACACCGGGGAGCTGTTTTTT. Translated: CASKGTMNTGELFF.

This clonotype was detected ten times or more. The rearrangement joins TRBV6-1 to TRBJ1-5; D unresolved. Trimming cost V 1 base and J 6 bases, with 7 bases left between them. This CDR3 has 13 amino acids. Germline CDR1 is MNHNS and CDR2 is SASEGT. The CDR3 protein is CASSEGIIQPQHF. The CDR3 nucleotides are TGTGCCAGCAGTGAAGGGATCATTCAGCCCCAGCATTTT.

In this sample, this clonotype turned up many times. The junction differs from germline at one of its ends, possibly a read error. Written as DNA, the CDR3 is TGTGCTAGTGGTCTAACTCACAGGGGGCTGTACACCGAGGAGCTGTTTTTT. Translating gives CASGLTHRGLYTEELFF. This chain links TRBV12-5 with TRBJ2-2; 9 nucleotides line up with TRBD1. The CDR3 sequence is 17 residues long. Looked up from germline, CDR1 is LGHNT and CDR2 is FRNRAP.

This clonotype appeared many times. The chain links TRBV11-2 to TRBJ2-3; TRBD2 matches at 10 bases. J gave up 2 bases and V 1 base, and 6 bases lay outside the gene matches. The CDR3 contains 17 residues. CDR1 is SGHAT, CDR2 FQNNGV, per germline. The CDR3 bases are TGTGCCAGCAGCTTAGTCCCTAGCGGGGGATTCACAGATACGCAGTATTTT. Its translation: CASSLVPSGGFTDTQYF.